These 21 T cell receptor beta chains share one sample of origin, sequenced in a study of cytomegalovirus exposure and HLA in healthy donors. PCR primers comprised 60 Vbeta and 13 Jbeta primers. The assay was immunoSEQ multiplex PCR, and TCRdb's table has in-frame clones only and misses some. This sample yields roughly 100,000 clones, of which over 70% are seen a single time; approximately 4% belongs to the top ten. Sequenced material: PBMCs. The receptors derive from a man in his fifties or sixties in good health and CMV-seropositive.

V gene TRBV7-8 combines with J gene TRBJ2-1, with D unresolved. CDR3 size: 12 residues. The germline V gene encodes CDR1 SGHVS and CDR2 FQNEAQ. V gave up 3 bases and J gave up 9 bases, with 9 bases separating them. The CDR3 sequence: CASSLPYAEQFF. As DNA, the CDR3 is TGTGCCAGCAGCTTGCCCTATGCTGAGCAGTTCTTC.

The rearrangement joins TRBV28 to TRBJ2-5; D might be TRBD1 (7 bases). TRBJ2-7 explains the end of the DNA better; the J call may be wrong. Germline loops: CDR1 MDHEN, CDR2 SYDVKM. The CDR3 spans 15 residues. This chain's CDR3 is CASSGGRQGAYEQYF. The CDR3 coding sequence is TGTGCCAGCAGTGGAGGGCGGCAGGGGGCCTACGAGCAGTACTTC.

Relative to its sample, this clone is medium-sized. The chain combines TRBV13 with TRBJ1-3; TRBD1 is a possible D gene (6 bases). V shed 4 bases and J shed 0 bases, with 13 bases lying between them. The V gene's germline CDR1 is PRHDT and CDR2 FYEKMQ (reference sequence). This CDR3 is built from 16 residues. CDR3 in DNA: TGTGCCAGCAGCTATGCCCAGGGGTTCTCTGGAAACACCATATATTTT. It is translated as CASSYAQGFSGNTIYF.

The chain is built from TRBV19 and TRBJ2-2, with 7 nucleotides matching TRBD2. Losses at the gene ends were 8 bases for V and 0 bases for J; bases not matched to a gene: 6. Germline V CDR1 and CDR2: LNHDA, SQIVND (reference sequence). The CDR3 spans 15 residues. The CDR3 protein is CASFSGRTNTGELFF. CDR3 DNA sequence: TGTGCCAGTTTTAGCGGGCGTACGAACACCGGGGAGCTGTTTTTT. The complete variable domain, with remaining parts taken from reference TRBV19 and TRBJ2-2, reads DGGITQSPKYLFRKEGQNVTLSCEQNLNHDAMYWYRQDPGQGLRLIYYSQIVNDFQKGDIAEGYSVSREKKESFPLTVTSAQKNPTAFYLCASFSGRTNTGELFFGEGSRLTVL.

This clone was seen more than once but under ten times. The CDR3 DNA reads as TGTGCCAGCAGTTTGACTAGGTTCAACACCGGGGAGCTGTTTTTT. Translation: CASSLTRFNTGELFF. The gene calls are TRBV27 and TRBJ2-2; maybe TRBD2 (6 bases). The CDR3 has 15 amino acids. The ends were cut back, 3 bases at V and 2 bases at J, with 10 bases in the middle. The germline V gene has CDR1 MNHEY and CDR2 SMNVEV (reference sequence).

V and J are TRBV10-3 and TRBJ2-5, with TRBD2 matching 11 bases. The length of the CDR3 is 15 residues. The V and J ends lost 5 bases and 5 bases, in that order; junction bases with no gene match: 7. The germline V gene encodes CDR1 ENHRY and CDR2 SYGVKD. CDR3: CAISSLAGGEETQYF. The CDR3 nucleotides read TGTGCCATCAGTTCCTTAGCGGGAGGGGAGGAGACCCAGTACTTC.

This clone was seen only a few times. The V gene is TRBV6-5, the J gene TRBJ2-7; no clear D. From germline, CDR1 is MNHEY and CDR2 SVGAGI. The CDR3 runs to 13 residues. V was clipped by 2 bases and J by 5 bases, with 10 bases between them. The CDR3 sequence is CASSYLTPNEQYF. The CDR3 bases are TGTGCCAGCAGTTACCTGACTCCGAACGAGCAGTACTTC.

This clone was observed a handful of times. V is TRBV5-1 and J is TRBJ2-3; TRBD2 matches at 7 bases. The CDR3 loop spans 14 amino acids. V shed 3 bases and J 4 bases; nucleotides not matched to a gene: 5. From germline, CDR1 is SGHRS and CDR2 YFSETQ. The chain's CDR3 is CASSSGTTSDTQYF. DNA of the CDR3: TGCGCCAGCAGCTCCGGGACTACCTCAGATACGCAGTATTTT. The whole variable domain, remainder taken from reference TRBV5-1 and TRBJ2-3, is KAGVTQTPRYLIKTRGQQVTLSCSPISGHRSVSWYQQTPGQGLQFLFEYFSETQRNKGNFPGRFSGRQFSNSRSEMNVSTLELGDSALYLCASSSGTTSDTQYFGPGTRLTVL.

The CDR3 bases are TGTGCCAGCAGTTCGGGGGGAGGGGGGGGAGGTGAAAAACTGTTTTTT. This codes for CASSSGGGGGGEKLFF. This sequence joins TRBV28 and TRBJ1-4, with D possibly being TRBD1 (6 bases). Germline assignment: CDR1 MDHEN and CDR2 SYDVKM. Trimming stripped 4 bases from V and 7 bases from J, with 19 bases between. This CDR3 is built from 16 residues.

The rearrangement joins TRBV28 to TRBJ2-1; 9 bases fit TRBD1. Germline assignment: CDR1 MDHEN and CDR2 SYDVKM. The CDR3 has 16 residues. Trimming removed 5 bases from V and 2 bases from J; junction bases left unmatched: 7. CDR3 sequence reads: CASSPSGQGTYNEQFF. As DNA, the CDR3 is TGTGCCAGCAGTCCGTCGGGACAGGGTACCTACAATGAGCAGTTCTTC. The full variable domain, rest sourced from reference TRBV28 and TRBJ2-1, is DVKVTQSSRYLVKRTGEKVFLECVQDMDHENMFWYRQDPGLGLRLIYFSYDVKMKEKGDIPEGYSVSREKKERFSLILESASTNQTSMYLCASSPSGQGTYNEQFFGPGTRLTVL.

This chain connects TRBV7-9 to TRBJ2-1; the D gene is possibly TRBD2 (5 bases). The ends were cut back, 5 bases at V and 10 bases at J, with 18 bases in the middle. Germline lookup yields CDR1 SEHNR and CDR2 FQNEAQ (reference sequence). The CDR3 length is 14 residues. The CDR3 sequence is CASSTGVARGEQFF. Here the CDR3 DNA reads TGTGCCAGCAGCACCGGGGTCGCCCGGGGAGAGCAGTTCTTC.

To note about this clone: Within the sample, other DNA sequences also encode this same CDR3. The chain recombines TRBV7-3 with TRBJ2-7, with a tentative D call TRBD1 (5 bases). From germline, CDR1 is SGHTA and CDR2 FQGTGA. This CDR3 is built from 13 residues. Trimming stripped 1 base from V and 13 bases from J, with 17 bases between. The CDR3 loop is CASSLKDTVYRYF. CDR3 in DNA: TGTGCCAGCAGCTTAAAGGACACCGTCTACCGTTACTTC.

In its sample, this clone was seen a few times. The chain combines TRBV7-3 with TRBJ2-3; TRBD2 agrees at 7 bases. V gave up 3 bases and J gave up 6 bases; unmatched junction bases: 6. Germline CDR1 is SGHTA and CDR2 is FQGTGA. The CDR3 extends over 14 amino acids. The CDR3: CASSLGLPFDTQYF. The CDR3 region has the DNA TGTGCCAGCAGCTTGGGACTACCCTTTGATACGCAGTATTTT.

The V call is TRBV6-5, the J call TRBJ2-2, with TRBD1 identical over 7 bases. Germline-derived CDR1 and CDR2 are MNHEY and SVGAGI. V was pared by 7 bases and J by 4 bases, with 6 bases of the junction left unmatched. The CDR3 is made up of 14 amino acids. The CDR3 protein is CASKRGLGTGELFF. For the CDR3, the DNA is TGTGCCAGCAAGAGGGGGCTGGGCACCGGGGAGCTGTTTTTT.

The rearrangement links TRBV28 to TRBJ1-4; 9 bases line up with TRBD1. V lost 6 bases and J lost 4; bases outside the gene matches: 6. CDR1 MDHEN and CDR2 SYDVKM come from the germline V gene. The CDR3 sequence is 15 residues long. CDR3 protein: CASSRDRGNNEKLFF. In DNA form, the CDR3 reads TGTGCCAGCAGCCGAGACAGGGGGAATAATGAAAAACTGTTTTTT.

The CDR3 DNA sequence: TGTGCCAGCAGTGAATTGGGGGAGGGCTATGGCTACACCTTC. Its translation: CASSELGEGYGYTF. V is TRBV6-1 and J is TRBJ1-2, with a possible D match to TRBD1 (5 bases). The ends were cut back, 2 bases at V and 4 bases at J, with 11 bases in the middle. This CDR3 spans 14 amino acids. Germline CDR1 MNHNS, CDR2 SASEGT.

The chain is built from TRBV6-6 and TRBJ2-7; D call uncertain. Trimming shortened V by 2 bases and J by 3 bases, and 5 bases separated the two germline ends. The CDR3 length is 12 residues. From germline, CDR1 is MNHNY and CDR2 SVGAGI (reference sequence). This chain's CDR3 is CASSYELYEQYF. The CDR3 DNA follows: TGTGCCAGCAGTTACGAGCTCTACGAGCAGTACTTC.

In nucleotides, the CDR3 is TGTGCCAGTAGTCCATACAACAATGAGCAGTTCTTC. The encoded protein is CASSPYNNEQFF. The chain is built from TRBV19 and TRBJ2-1, with D hard to call. CDR1 and CDR2 from the germline V gene are LNHDA and SQIVND (reference sequence). This CDR3 is built from 12 residues. Trimming removed 5 bases at V and 5 bases at J, with 7 bases between.

V gene TRBV23-1 combines with J gene TRBJ2-5, with 14 bases fitting TRBD2. TRBV23-1 qualifies as an ORF whose function is uncertain. With 9 bases clipped from V and 5 bases from J, the junction kept 14 bases outside the gene matches. The CDR3 covers 17 residues. The CDR3 region is CARPGLAGVQAPETQYF. In DNA form, the CDR3 reads TGCGCCAGGCCGGGACTAGCGGGAGTGCAAGCTCCCGAGACCCAGTACTTC.

This rearrangement joins TRBV19 to TRBJ2-1; 8 bases agree with TRBD1. Germline values: CDR1 LNHDA, CDR2 SQIVND (reference sequence). The CDR3 totals 18 residues. The V and J ends lost 5 bases and 0 bases, in that order; junction bases with no gene match: 12. For the CDR3, the DNA is TGTGCCAGTAGTGGTAGGACAGGGAGTTATTCCTCCTACAATGAGCAGTTCTTC. Residues: CASSGRTGSYSSYNEQFF.

The V and J genes are TRBV5-1 and TRBJ1-4; 7 bases agree with TRBD1. In germline, CDR1 is SGHRS, CDR2 YFSETQ. The junction had 11 bases not matched to a gene; V was cut back by 4 bases and J by 8 bases. This CDR3 comprises 15 residues. The CDR3 is CASSGSGQSGEKLFF. The CDR3 DNA follows: TGCGCCAGCAGCGGATCGGGACAGTCAGGGGAAAAACTGTTTTTT.